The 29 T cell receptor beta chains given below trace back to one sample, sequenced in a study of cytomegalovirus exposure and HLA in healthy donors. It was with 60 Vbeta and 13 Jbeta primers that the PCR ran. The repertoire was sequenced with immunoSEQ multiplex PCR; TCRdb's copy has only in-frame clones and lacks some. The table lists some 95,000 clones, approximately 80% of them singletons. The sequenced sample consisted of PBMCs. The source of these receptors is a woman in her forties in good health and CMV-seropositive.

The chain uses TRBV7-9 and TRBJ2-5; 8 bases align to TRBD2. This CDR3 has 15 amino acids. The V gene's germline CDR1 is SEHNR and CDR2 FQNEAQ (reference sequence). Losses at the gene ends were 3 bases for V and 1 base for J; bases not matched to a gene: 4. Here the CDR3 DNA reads TGTGCCAGCAGCTTCGTAGCGGGATCCCAAGAGACCCAGTACTTC. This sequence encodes CASSFVAGSQETQYF.

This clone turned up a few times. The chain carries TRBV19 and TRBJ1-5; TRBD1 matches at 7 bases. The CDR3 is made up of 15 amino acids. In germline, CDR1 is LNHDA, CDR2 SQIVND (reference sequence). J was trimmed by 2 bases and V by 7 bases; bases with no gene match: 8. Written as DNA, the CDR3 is TGTGCCAGTACCCGACAGGGTAGAGGCAATCAGCCCCAGCATTTT. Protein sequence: CASTRQGRGNQPQHF. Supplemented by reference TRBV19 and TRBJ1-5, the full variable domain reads DGGITQSPKYLFRKEGQNVTLSCEQNLNHDAMYWYRQDPGQGLRLIYYSQIVNDFQKGDIAEGYSVSREKKESFPLTVTSAQKNPTAFYLCASTRQGRGNQPQHFGDGTRLSIL.

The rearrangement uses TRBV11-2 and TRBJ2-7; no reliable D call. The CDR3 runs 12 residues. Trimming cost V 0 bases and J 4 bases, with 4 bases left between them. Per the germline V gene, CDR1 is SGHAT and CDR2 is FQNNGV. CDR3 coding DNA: TGTGCCAGCAGCTTAGACGGGTACGAGCAGTACTTC. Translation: CASSLDGYEQYF.

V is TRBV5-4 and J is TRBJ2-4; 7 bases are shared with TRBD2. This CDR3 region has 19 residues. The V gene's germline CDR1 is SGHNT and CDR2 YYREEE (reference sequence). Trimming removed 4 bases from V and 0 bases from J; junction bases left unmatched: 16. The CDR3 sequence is CASSPSGKGMVGAKNIQYF. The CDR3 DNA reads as TGTGCCAGCAGCCCGAGCGGGAAAGGCATGGTTGGAGCCAAAAACATTCAGTACTTC. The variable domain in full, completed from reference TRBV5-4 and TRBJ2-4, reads ETGVTQSPTHLIKTRGQQVTLRCSSQSGHNTVSWYQQALGQGPQFIFQYYREEENGRGNFPPRFSGLQFPNYSSELNVNALELDDSALYLCASSPSGKGMVGAKNIQYFGAGTRLSVL.

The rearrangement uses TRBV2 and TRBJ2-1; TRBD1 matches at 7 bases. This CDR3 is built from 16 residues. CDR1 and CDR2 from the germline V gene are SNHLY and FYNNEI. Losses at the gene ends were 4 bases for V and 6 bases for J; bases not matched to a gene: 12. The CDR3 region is CASSVEATGTGNEQFF. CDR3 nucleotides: TGTGCCAGCAGTGTCGAGGCGACAGGGACGGGCAATGAGCAGTTCTTC. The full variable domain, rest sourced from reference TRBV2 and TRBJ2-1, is EPEVTQTPSHQVTQMGQEVILRCVPISNHLYFYWYRQILGQKVEFLVSFYNNEISEKSEIFDDQFSVERPDGSNFTLKIRSTKLEDSAMYFCASSVEATGTGNEQFFGPGTRLTVL.

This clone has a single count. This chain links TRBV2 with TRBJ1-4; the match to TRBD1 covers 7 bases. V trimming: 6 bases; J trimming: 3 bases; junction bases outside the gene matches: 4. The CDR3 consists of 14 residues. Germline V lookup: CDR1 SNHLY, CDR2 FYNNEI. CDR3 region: CASRRDRANEKLFF. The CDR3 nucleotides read TGTGCCAGCAGGAGGGACAGAGCTAATGAAAAACTGTTTTTT.

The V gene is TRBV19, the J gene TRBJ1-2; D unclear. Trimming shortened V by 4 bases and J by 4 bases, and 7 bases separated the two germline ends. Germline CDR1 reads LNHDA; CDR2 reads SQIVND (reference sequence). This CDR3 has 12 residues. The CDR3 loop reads CASSNSGYGYTF. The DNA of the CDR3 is TGTGCCAGTAGTAATTCGGGCTATGGCTACACCTTC.

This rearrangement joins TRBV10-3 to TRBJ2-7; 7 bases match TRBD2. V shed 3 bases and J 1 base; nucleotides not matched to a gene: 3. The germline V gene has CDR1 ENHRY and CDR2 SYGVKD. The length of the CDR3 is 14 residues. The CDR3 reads CAISDGGRSYEQYF. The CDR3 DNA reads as TGTGCCATCAGTGACGGGGGGAGGTCCTACGAGCAGTACTTC.

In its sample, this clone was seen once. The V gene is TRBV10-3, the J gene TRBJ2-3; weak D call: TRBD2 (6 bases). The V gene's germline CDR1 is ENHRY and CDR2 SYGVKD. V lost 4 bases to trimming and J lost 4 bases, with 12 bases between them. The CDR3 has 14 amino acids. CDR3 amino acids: CAISVRGRSDTQYF. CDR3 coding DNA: TGTGCCATCAGTGTCCGGGGGAGGTCAGATACGCAGTATTTT.

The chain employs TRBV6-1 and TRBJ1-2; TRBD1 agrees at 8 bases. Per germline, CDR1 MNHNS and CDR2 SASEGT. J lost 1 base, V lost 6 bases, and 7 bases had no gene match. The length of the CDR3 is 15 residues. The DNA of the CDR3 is TGTGCCAGCAGCCTGGGACAGGATGTTAACTATGGCTACACCTTC. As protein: CASSLGQDVNYGYTF.

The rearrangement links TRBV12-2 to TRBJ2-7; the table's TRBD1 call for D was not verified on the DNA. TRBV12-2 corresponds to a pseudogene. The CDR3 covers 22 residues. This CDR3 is CASRFRTTDYRVREQGGYEQYF. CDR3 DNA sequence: TGTGCAAGTCGCTTCCGAACAACCGATTATCGGGTTAGAGAACAGGGGGGTTACGAGCAGTACTTC.

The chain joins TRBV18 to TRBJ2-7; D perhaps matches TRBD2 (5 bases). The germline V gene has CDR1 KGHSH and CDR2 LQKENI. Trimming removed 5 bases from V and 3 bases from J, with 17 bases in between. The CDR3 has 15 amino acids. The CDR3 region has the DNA TGTGCCAGCTCAGAACCCGGGGAGCGGAGCTACGAGCAGTACTTC. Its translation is CASSEPGERSYEQYF. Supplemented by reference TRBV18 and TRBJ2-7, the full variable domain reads NAGVMQNPRHLVRRRGQEARLRCSPMKGHSHVYWYRQLPEEGLKFMVYLQKENIIDESGMPKERFSAEFPKEGPSILRIQQVVRGDSAAYFCASSEPGERSYEQYFGPGTRLTVT.

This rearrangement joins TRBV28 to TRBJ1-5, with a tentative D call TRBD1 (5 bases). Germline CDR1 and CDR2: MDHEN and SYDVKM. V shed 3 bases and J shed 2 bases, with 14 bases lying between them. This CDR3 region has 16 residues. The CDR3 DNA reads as TGTGCCAGCAGTTTTCCGGGGCCGGGAGGCAATCAGCCCCAGCATTTT. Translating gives CASSFPGPGGNQPQHF. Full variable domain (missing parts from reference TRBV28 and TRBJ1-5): DVKVTQSSRYLVKRTGEKVFLECVQDMDHENMFWYRQDPGLGLRLIYFSYDVKMKEKGDIPEGYSVSREKKERFSLILESASTNQTSMYLCASSFPGPGGNQPQHFGDGTRLSIL.

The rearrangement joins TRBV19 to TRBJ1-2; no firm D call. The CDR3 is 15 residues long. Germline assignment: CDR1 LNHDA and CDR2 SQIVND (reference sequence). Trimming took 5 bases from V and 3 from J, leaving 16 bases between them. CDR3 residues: CASSPKRAGYYGYTF. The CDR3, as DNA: TGTGCCAGTAGTCCAAAGAGGGCTGGATACTATGGCTACACCTTC.

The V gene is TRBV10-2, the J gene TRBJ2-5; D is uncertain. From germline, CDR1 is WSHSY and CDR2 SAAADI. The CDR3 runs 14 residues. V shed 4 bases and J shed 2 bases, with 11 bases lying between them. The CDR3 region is CASSGVAVQETQYF. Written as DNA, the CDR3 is TGCGCCAGCAGTGGGGTTGCGGTACAAGAGACCCAGTACTTC.

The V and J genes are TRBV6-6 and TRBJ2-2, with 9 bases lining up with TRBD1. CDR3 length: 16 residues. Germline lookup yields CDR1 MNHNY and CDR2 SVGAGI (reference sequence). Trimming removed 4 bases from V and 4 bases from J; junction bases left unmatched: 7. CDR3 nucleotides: TGTGCCAGCAGTTCCTGGACAGGGGTCGGCACCGGGGAGCTGTTTTTT. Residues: CASSSWTGVGTGELFF.

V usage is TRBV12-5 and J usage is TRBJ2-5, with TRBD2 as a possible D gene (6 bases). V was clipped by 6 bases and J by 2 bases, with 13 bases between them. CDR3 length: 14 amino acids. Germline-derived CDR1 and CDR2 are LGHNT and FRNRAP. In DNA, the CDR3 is TGTGCTAGTGGCCGGAGGACTACTCAAGAGACCCAGTACTTC. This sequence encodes CASGRRTTQETQYF.

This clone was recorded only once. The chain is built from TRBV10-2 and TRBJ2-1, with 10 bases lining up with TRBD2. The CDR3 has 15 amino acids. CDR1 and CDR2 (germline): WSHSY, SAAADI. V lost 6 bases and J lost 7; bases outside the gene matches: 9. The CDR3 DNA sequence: TGCGCCAGCAGGGGGACTAGCGACCCCCGGAATGAGCAGTTCTTC. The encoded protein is CASRGTSDPRNEQFF.

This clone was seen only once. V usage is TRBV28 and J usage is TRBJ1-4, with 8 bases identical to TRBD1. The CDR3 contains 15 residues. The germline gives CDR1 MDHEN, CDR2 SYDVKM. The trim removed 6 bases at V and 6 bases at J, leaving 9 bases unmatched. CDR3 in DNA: TGTGCCAGCAGACGGACAGGGCCTAAATATGAAAAACTGTTTTTT. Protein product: CASRRTGPKYEKLFF.

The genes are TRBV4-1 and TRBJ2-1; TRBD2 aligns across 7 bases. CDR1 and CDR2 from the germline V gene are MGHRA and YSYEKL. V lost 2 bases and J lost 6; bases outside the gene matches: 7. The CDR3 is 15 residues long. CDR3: CASSQRGLQANEQFF. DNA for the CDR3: TGCGCCAGCAGCCAACGGGGACTACAGGCCAATGAGCAGTTCTTC.

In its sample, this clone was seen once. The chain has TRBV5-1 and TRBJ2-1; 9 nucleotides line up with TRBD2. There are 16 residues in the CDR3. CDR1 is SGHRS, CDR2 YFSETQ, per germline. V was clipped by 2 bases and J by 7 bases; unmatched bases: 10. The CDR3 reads CASSLTDLAGINEQFF. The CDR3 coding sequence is TGCGCCAGCAGCTTAACGGACCTAGCGGGAATTAATGAGCAGTTCTTC.

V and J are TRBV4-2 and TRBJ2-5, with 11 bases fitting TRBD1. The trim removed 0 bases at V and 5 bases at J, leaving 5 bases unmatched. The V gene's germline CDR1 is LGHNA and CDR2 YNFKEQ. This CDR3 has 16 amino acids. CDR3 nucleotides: TGTGCCAGCAGCCAAGACGAAGGGACAGGGGGTGAGACCCAGTACTTC. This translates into CASSQDEGTGGETQYF.

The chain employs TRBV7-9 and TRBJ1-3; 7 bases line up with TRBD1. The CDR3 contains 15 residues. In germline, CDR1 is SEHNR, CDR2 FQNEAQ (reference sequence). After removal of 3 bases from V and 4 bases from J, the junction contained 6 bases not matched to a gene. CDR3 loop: CASSFQTGFGNTIYF. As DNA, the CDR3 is TGTGCCAGCAGCTTCCAGACAGGGTTCGGAAACACCATATATTTT.

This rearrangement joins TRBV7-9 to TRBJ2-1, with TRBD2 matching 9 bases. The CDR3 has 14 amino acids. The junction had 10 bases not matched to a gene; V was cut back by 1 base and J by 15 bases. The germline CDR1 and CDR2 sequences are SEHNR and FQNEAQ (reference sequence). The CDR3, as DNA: TGTGCCAGCAGCTTAGAGATCGCGGGAGGGCCAGTGTTCTTC. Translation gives CASSLEIAGGPVFF.

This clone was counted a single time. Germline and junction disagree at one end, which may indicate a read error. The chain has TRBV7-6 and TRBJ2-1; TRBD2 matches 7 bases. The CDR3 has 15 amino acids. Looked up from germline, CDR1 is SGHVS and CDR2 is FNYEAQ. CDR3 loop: CASSFWGGSFNEQFF. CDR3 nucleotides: TGTGCCAGCAGCTTTTGGGGGGGATCCTTCAATGAGCAGTTCTTC.

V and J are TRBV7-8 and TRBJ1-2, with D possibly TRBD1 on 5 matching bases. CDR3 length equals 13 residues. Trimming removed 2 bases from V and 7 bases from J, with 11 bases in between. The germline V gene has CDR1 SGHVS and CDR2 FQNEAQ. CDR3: CASSLLQARGYTF. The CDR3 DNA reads TGTGCCAGCAGCTTATTACAGGCCCGTGGCTACACCTTC.

The CDR3 loop is CSATGSPSNEQFF. CDR3 DNA sequence: TGCAGCGCTACAGGGTCGCCAAGCAATGAGCAGTTCTTC. The chain links TRBV29-1 to TRBJ2-1; possibly TRBD1 for D (6 bases). The germline V gene has CDR1 SQVTM and CDR2 ANQGSEA. The length of the CDR3 is 13 residues. V was pared by 7 bases and J by 6 bases, with 16 bases between.

In DNA, the CDR3 is TGCAGCGTTGCCGCAGGGGGCTGGGAGACCCAGTACTTC. Translated, it gives CSVAAGGWETQYF. The rearrangement joins TRBV29-1 to TRBJ2-5, with 8 bases aligning to TRBD1. The CDR3 contains 13 residues. Germline CDR1 is SQVTM and CDR2 is ANQGSEA. The V gene end was trimmed by 4 bases and the J gene end by 5 bases; junction bases not matched to a gene: 6. Full variable domain (remainder filled in from reference TRBV29-1 and TRBJ2-5): SAVISQKPSRDICQRGTSLTIQCQVDSQVTMMFWYRQQPGQSLTLIATANQGSEATYESGFVIDKFPISRPNLTFSTLTVSNMSPEDSSIYLCSVAAGGWETQYFGPGTRLLVL.

In DNA form, the CDR3 reads TGTGCCAGTACCCGGCCGGGACAGGGAACCTCTGGGGCCAACGTCCTGACTTTC. This gives the protein CASTRPGQGTSGANVLTF. The J gene is TRBJ2-6, the V gene TRBV19; 9 bases agree with TRBD1. Per germline, CDR1 LNHDA and CDR2 SQIVND (reference sequence). J lost 0 bases, V lost 7 bases, and 10 bases had no gene match. The CDR3 runs 18 residues.